The entry below gives a single TCR beta chain sequence along with its context. What it binds is not known. Assay used: immunoSEQ multiplex PCR; TCRdb lists only in-frame clones, some missing. The sample lists about 2 million clones, 85% to 95% occurring once. The data stem from a study of shared clonotypes between healthy human individuals. CD4+ cells yielded CD45RA+ naive and CD45RA-negative memory subsets. General observations from the study: Clonotype sharing levels among donors were expected to vary with sequencing depth. A handful of donors shared about 4.8% of their naive CD4 clonotypes.

The CDR3 sequence is 15 residues long. Germline CDR1 GTSNPN, CDR2 SVGIG (reference sequence). V lost 1 base, J lost 0 bases, and 4 bases stayed unmatched. The sequencing sample was made of naive CD4+ T cells sorted from blood. The sample's subset: CD45RA+ positively selected. The genes are TRBV30 and TRBJ1-1; 8 bases line up with TRBD1. This sequence was found in a man in his late teens or twenties in good health. The chain's CDR3 is CAWSERDRMNTEAFF. In nucleotides, the CDR3 is TGTGCCTGGAGTGAACGGGACAGGATGAACACTGAAGCTTTCTTT.